Listed below are T cell receptor beta chains from one sample, sequenced in a study of OX40 agonist ivuxolimab in advanced cancers. Clones were read by immunoSEQ multiplex PCR, and TCRdb kept only the in-frame ones, dropping some. The sample includes tens of thousands of clones, 91% of them seen just once. The sequenced sample was CD4+ or CD8+ T cells sorted from blood, obtained in a trial of the OX40 agonist ivuxolimab. The receptors were gathered from an adult with an advanced solid tumor such as melanoma, head and neck, liver or kidney cancer. Each CDR3 is given with its conserved first and last residue. A D gene is named only where the DNA matches it firmly. Some rows have no size entry. The others give once, few or many, or a class for an expanded clone.

TRBV27,TRBJ1-2,.,.,TGTGCCAGCAGTTTGACAGGAGCCTATGGCTACACCTTC,CASSLTGAYGYTF
TRBV5-5,TRBJ1-4,.,.,TGTGCCAGCAGCTTGGGGTTAACTGGGGCTGGGTTGGAAAAACTGTTTTTT,CASSLGLTGAGLEKLFF
TRBV15,TRBJ1-4,.,.,TGTGCCACCAGCAGAGGACAGGACACGAATGAAAAACTGTTTTTT,CATSRGQDTNEKLFF
TRBV27,TRBJ2-7,.,.,TGTGCCAGCAGTTTACGGGAGTATGGGTACGAGCAGTACTTC,CASSLREYGYEQYF
TRBV19,TRBJ1-1,TRBD1,.,TGTGCCAGTAGTGAGGGGACAGCTGAAGCTTTCTTT,CASSEGTAEAFF
TRBV7-8,TRBJ2-2,.,.,TGTGCCAGCAGCTTAAGGGGCACGGTCACCGGGGAGCTGTTTTTT,CASSLRGTVTGELFF
TRBV7-9,TRBJ1-1,TRBD1,.,TGTGCCAGCAGCAAACAGGGACAGGAAGCTTTCTTT,CASSKQGQEAFF
TRBV2,TRBJ2-7,TRBD2,.,TGTGCCAGCCTGGGGGGAGGGCCACAGTACTTC,CASLGGGPQYF
TRBV10-3,TRBJ2-3,TRBD1,few,TGTGCCATGTCGACAGGGTTCACAGATACGCAGTATTTT,CAMSTGFTDTQYF
TRBV9,TRBJ2-2,.,.,TGTGCCAGCAGCGGAGGGACCGGGGAGCTGTTTTTT,CASSGGTGELFF
TRBV4-3,TRBJ2-2,.,.,TGCGCCAGCAGCCAAGCGGGGGAGAACACCGGGGAGCTGTTTTTT,CASSQAGENTGELFF
TRBV4-3,TRBJ1-2,.,.,TGCGCCAGCAGCCAAGACCTGGACAGCTCAGCAGCCTATGGCTACACCTTC,CASSQDLDSSAAYGYTF
TRBV4-1,TRBJ2-1,.,once,TGCGCCAGCAGCCCCAGGGTGTCCTACAATGAGCAGTTCTTC,CASSPRVSYNEQFF
TRBV7-9,TRBJ2-7,.,.,TGTGCCAGCTTAGGGCAGGGTGCCTCGTACGAGCAGTACTTC,CASLGQGASYEQYF
TRBV19,TRBJ2-5,TRBD2,.,TGTGCCAGTAGTACGGGACTAGCGGGACAAGAGACCCAGTACTTC,CASSTGLAGQETQYF
TRBV19,TRBJ2-2,.,once,TGTGCCAGTAGTATAATAGTAGGCGGCACCGGGGAGCTGTTTTTT,CASSIIVGGTGELFF
TRBV27,TRBJ2-7,.,.,TGTGCCAGCAGCTCTGGACAGAGCTACGAGCAGTACTTC,CASSSGQSYEQYF
TRBV4-3,TRBJ1-1,.,.,TGCGCCAGCAGCCAAGGTCCCGGTCAGATGAACACTGAAGCTTTCTTT,CASSQGPGQMNTEAFF
TRBV5-6,TRBJ2-3,.,.,TGTGCCAGCAGCTTGGGGCCCACGCGGGATTGGGGGACAGATACGCAGTATTTT,CASSLGPTRDWGTDTQYF
TRBV28,TRBJ2-1,.,.,TGTGCCAGCAGTCCCCTCAGGACGGCCCGGGCTTACAATGAGCAGTTCTTC,CASSPLRTARAYNEQFF
TRBV6-5,TRBJ1-1,.,.,TGTGCCAGCAGTTACTCCGGTCCCGGTGCGGGCACTGAAGCTTTCTTT,CASSYSGPGAGTEAFF
TRBV28,TRBJ1-1,TRBD1,once,TGTGCCAGCAGTTTACTGGGACAGATTGAAGCTTTCTTT,CASSLLGQIEAFF
TRBV6-5,TRBJ2-2,.,.,TGTGCCAGCAGTTCCAGAACCGGGGAGCTGTTTTTT,CASSSRTGELFF
TRBV6-5,TRBJ1-6,TRBD1,.,TGTGCCAGCAGTTACTCAGGGGGCGCATATTCACCCCTCCACTTT,CASSYSGGAYSPLHF
TRBV19,TRBJ1-5,.,.,TGTGCCATCCGACGAGCCATGAGGAATCAGCCCCAGCATTTT,CAIRRAMRNQPQHF
TRBV5-4,TRBJ2-7,TRBD1,.,TGTGCCAGCAGCTTGGGGGACAGGGGGTCCTACGAGCAGTACTTC,CASSLGDRGSYEQYF
TRBV4-3,TRBJ1-1,.,.,TGCGCCAGCAGCCAAGATTTGGGCCTGAACACTGAAGCTTTCTTT,CASSQDLGLNTEAFF
TRBV7-6,TRBJ1-1,.,.,TGTGCCAGCAGCTTGAGGGGCACTGAAGCTTTCTTT,CASSLRGTEAFF
TRBV21-1,TRBJ1-2,.,.,TGTGCCAGCAGCAAAGGAAGACACTATGGCTACACCTTC,CASSKGRHYGYTF
TRBV11-3,TRBJ2-1,TRBD2,once,TGTGCCAGCAGTCACCGGACTAGTTTGAATGAGCAGTTCTTC,CASSHRTSLNEQFF
TRBV5-8,TRBJ1-1,.,.,TGTGCCAGCAGCTTGGAGGATGGCACAGGGTGGTGGCGCACTGAAGCTTTCTTT,CASSLEDGTGWWRTEAFF
TRBV27,TRBJ2-7,.,.,TGTGCCAGCTCCCCTCAGCCAGTTGGGGCCTTCTACGAGCAGTACTTC,CASSPQPVGAFYEQYF
TRBV11-2,TRBJ2-7,.,.,TGTGCCAGCAGCTTAGTAGGGCAGGGGGGGACCTACGAGCAGTACTTC,CASSLVGQGGTYEQYF
TRBV11-2,TRBJ2-2,.,.,TGTGCCAGCAGCCTCGGGACCTACACCGGGGAGCTGTTTTTT,CASSLGTYTGELFF
TRBV5-1,TRBJ2-7,.,.,TGCGCCAGCAGCTTGGTGACAGGACCCGAACCCTACGAGCAGTACTTC,CASSLVTGPEPYEQYF
TRBV7-9,TRBJ2-7,.,.,TGTGCCAGCAGCTTAGCGGCTAGTACCTACGAGCAGTACTTC,CASSLAASTYEQYF
TRBV4-3,TRBJ2-7,.,.,TGCGCCAGCAGCCAAGATCAGGGATCCTACGAGCAGTACTTC,CASSQDQGSYEQYF
TRBV6-5,TRBJ1-1,.,.,TGTGCCAGCAGTTACTGGGGATGGGCTTTCTTT,CASSYWGWAFF
TRBV5-6,TRBJ2-3,TRBD2,.,TGTGCCAGCAGCTTGACTAGCGGGAACACAGATACGCAGTATTTT,CASSLTSGNTDTQYF
TRBV4-1,TRBJ2-1,.,once,TGCGCCAGCAGCCAAATGAATGAGCAGTTCTTC,CASSQMNEQFF
TRBV4-1,TRBJ1-2,.,.,TGCGCCAGCAGCCAAGCCACAGGATATGGCTACACCTTC,CASSQATGYGYTF
TRBV7-9,TRBJ1-2,.,.,TGTGCCAGCAGTCGTGTCGGACCTCTGTTTGGCTACACCTTC,CASSRVGPLFGYTF
TRBV4-3,TRBJ2-1,.,few,TGCGCCAGCAGCCAAGAGGGTGGGGGAAGCTCCTACAATGAGCAGTTCTTC,CASSQEGGGSSYNEQFF
TRBV6-6,TRBJ2-4,.,.,TGTGCCAGCAGGGAATTAACTAGTTTTATTCAGTACTTC,CASRELTSFIQYF
TRBV7-3,TRBJ2-3,TRBD2,.,TGTGCCAGCAGCTTAGCGGGAGACGTAGATACGCAGTATTTT,CASSLAGDVDTQYF
TRBV11-2,TRBJ2-1,.,.,TGTGCCAGCTGCATTAAGTGGGGTAGGTGCAATGAGCAGTTCTTC,CASCIKWGRCNEQFF
TRBV4-3,TRBJ2-7,.,.,TGCGCCAGCAGCCTGGACTGGAGCTCCTACGAGCAGTACTTC,CASSLDWSSYEQYF
TRBV11-3,TRBJ2-3,TRBD2,once,TGTGCCAGCAGCCCCCCCGCGGGAGGAGTAGATACGCAGTATTTT,CASSPPAGGVDTQYF
TRBV27,TRBJ2-7,.,.,TGTGCCAGCAGTTTCTTAGGGCCGGGGGAGCAGTACTTC,CASSFLGPGEQYF
TRBV27,TRBJ1-5,TRBD1,.,TGTGCCAGCAGTCTGACAGGGGGCGGAAATCAGCCCCAGCATTTT,CASSLTGGGNQPQHF